These 2 T cell receptor beta chains share one sample of origin, sequenced in a study of T cell repertoires in urothelial bladder cancer (dated by TCRdb to the late 2010s). Library preparation used the immunoSEQ multiplex PCR assay. Entries here come from immuneACCESS through TCRdb and include only in-frame sequences with V and J called. Some clones fail to appear in such tables; in the studies checked, an unresolved V gene covers under half of the shortfall, and the cause of the remainder is unknown. Present in this sample are some 500 clones, approximately 76% of which were seen just once. In total, the top ten clones hold roughly a fifth of the sample. Sample: tumor-infiltrating cells from bladder cancer. The receptors come from a human donor with urothelial carcinoma.

The rearrangement joins TRBV11-2 to TRBJ2-7, with D perhaps TRBD2 (6 bases). The V end was cut by 1 base, the J end by 3 bases, with 19 bases between. Germline CDR1 is SGHAT and CDR2 is FQNNGV. The CDR3 totals 17 residues. The CDR3 spells CASSLAHLGQGLYEQYF. Here the CDR3 DNA reads TGTGCCAGCAGCTTAGCTCATTTGGGGCAGGGACTCTACGAGCAGTACTTC.

This clone was observed a single time. The gene calls are TRBV27 and TRBJ2-1, with 12 bases fitting TRBD2. CDR3 size: 16 residues. Germline CDR1 MNHEY, CDR2 SMNVEV (reference sequence). J gave up 10 bases and V 5 bases, and 12 bases lay outside the gene matches. The CDR3 region is CASSPALAGGRGEQFF. In nucleotides, the CDR3 is TGTGCCAGCAGTCCGGCTCTAGCGGGGGGGCGGGGAGAGCAGTTCTTC.